The 6 T cell receptor beta chains in this list originate from one sample, sequenced in a study of shared clonotypes between healthy human individuals (dated by TCRdb to about 2020). CD8 naive samples were obtained by positive selection for CCR7 among CD45RO-negative cells, yielding a CD45RA+CCR7+ population from which TemRA cells were excluded. Receptors were amplified or captured by the immunoSEQ multiplex PCR assay. TCRdb retrieved this table from immuneACCESS and kept in-frame rearrangements only. Not all clones are present; in checked studies, unresolved V genes account for under half, and no reason is known for the remainder. For this sample the table gives some 2.1 million clones, of which roughly 95% were detected only once. More than 1.5% of the sample is held by the ten biggest clonotypes. The source material was naive CD8+ T cells from PBMCs. This sample's cell subset or site label indicates: CD45RA+CCR7+. The receptors were sampled from a man between 18 and 35 years old in good health. Some clones in this sample may be carry-over from other donors' samples.

The chain carries TRBV13 and TRBJ2-7; no definite D call. Germline loops: CDR1 PRHDT, CDR2 FYEKMQ (reference sequence). The CDR3 runs to 17 residues. V was clipped by 3 bases and J by 2 bases, with 20 bases between them. The CDR3 nucleotides read TGTGCCAGCAGCTTCTCTTTAGACCGACGGTCCCCCTACGAGCAGTACTTC. This sequence encodes CASSFSLDRRSPYEQYF.

This chain links TRBV7-9 with TRBJ2-3; D is possibly TRBD1 or TRBD2 (5 bases each). Trimming pared 1 base from V and 6 bases from J, leaving 23 bases between. The germline gives CDR1 SEHNR, CDR2 FQNEAQ (reference sequence). This CDR3 is 18 amino acids long. The CDR3 coding sequence is TGTGCCAGCAGCTTAGTATTGCGGCACCGGGACGTTAGGGATACGCAGTATTTT. This encodes CASSLVLRHRDVRDTQYF.

This clone was detected only once. The gene calls are TRBV29-1 and TRBJ2-5, with D perhaps assigned TRBD1 or TRBD2 (5 bases each). The V gene lost 4 bases and the J gene lost 2 bases, with 14 bases spanning the gap. The CDR3 is 14 residues long. Germline-derived CDR1 and CDR2 are SQVTM and ANQGSEA. CDR3 in amino acids: CSVVSGARQETQYF. CDR3 sequence (DNA): TGCAGCGTTGTCTCCGGGGCCCGACAAGAGACCCAGTACTTC.

The chain is built from TRBV27 and TRBJ2-1, with D perhaps matching TRBD1 or TRBD2 (5 bases each). Germline CDR1 and CDR2: MNHEY and SMNVEV (reference sequence). The length of the CDR3 is 15 residues. Trimming took 5 bases from V and 4 from J, leaving 15 bases between them. CDR3 loop: CASSHLGTDYNEQFF. The CDR3 region has the DNA TGTGCCAGCAGTCACCTCGGGACGGATTACAATGAGCAGTTCTTC.

The rearrangement uses TRBV7-9 and TRBJ2-7; the D gene is possibly TRBD1 (5 bases). Trimming stripped 5 bases from V and 4 bases from J, with 15 bases between. Germline assignment: CDR1 SEHNR and CDR2 FQNEAQ (reference sequence). This CDR3 is built from 14 residues. In DNA, the CDR3 is TGTGCCAGCAGCCCAAAGGGGCGCAGTTACGAGCAGTACTTC. This gives the protein CASSPKGRSYEQYF.

The V and J genes are TRBV6-5 and TRBJ1-1; 10 bases fit TRBD1. Trimming took 10 bases from V and 3 from J; bases not matched to a gene: 11. The CDR3 loop spans 15 amino acids. In germline, CDR1 is MNHEY, CDR2 SVGAGI. The CDR3 coding sequence is TGTGCCACACGACAGGGGGCAGGGGTAGACACTGAAGCTTTCTTT. Translating gives CATRQGAGVDTEAFF.